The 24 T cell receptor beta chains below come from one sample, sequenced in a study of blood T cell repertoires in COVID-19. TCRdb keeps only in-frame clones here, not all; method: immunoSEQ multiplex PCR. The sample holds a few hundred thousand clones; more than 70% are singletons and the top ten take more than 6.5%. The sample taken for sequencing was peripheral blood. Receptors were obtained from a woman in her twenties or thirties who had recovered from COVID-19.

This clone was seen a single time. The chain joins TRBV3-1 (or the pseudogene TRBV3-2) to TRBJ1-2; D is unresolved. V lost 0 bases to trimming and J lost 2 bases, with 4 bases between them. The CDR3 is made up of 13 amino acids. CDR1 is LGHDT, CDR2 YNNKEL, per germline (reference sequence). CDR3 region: CASSQEGNYGYTF. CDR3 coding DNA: TGTGCCAGCAGCCAAGAGGGCAACTATGGCTACACCTTC.

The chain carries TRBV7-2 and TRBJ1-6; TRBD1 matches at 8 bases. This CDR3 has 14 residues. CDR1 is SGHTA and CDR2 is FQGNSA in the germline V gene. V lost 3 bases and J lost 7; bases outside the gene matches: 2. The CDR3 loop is CASSLTGANSPLHF. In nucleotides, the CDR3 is TGTGCCAGCAGCTTGACAGGGGCCAATTCACCCCTCCACTTT.

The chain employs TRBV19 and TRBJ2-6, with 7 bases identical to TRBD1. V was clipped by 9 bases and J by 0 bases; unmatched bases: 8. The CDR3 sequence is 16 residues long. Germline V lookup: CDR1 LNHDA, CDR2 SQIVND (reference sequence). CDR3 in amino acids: CASLPTGASGANVLTF. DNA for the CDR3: TGTGCCAGCCTCCCCACAGGGGCCTCTGGGGCCAACGTCCTGACTTTC.

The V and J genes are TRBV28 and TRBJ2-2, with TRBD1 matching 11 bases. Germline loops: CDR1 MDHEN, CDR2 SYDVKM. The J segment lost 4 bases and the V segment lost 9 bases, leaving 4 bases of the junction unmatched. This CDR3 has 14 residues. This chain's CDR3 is CASTGTGGTGELFF. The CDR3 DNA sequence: TGTGCCAGTACCGGGACAGGGGGCACCGGGGAGCTGTTTTTT.

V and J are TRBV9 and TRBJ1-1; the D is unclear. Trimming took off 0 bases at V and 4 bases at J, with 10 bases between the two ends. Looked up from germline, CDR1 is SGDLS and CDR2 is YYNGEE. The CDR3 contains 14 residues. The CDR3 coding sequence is TGTGCCAGCAGCGTAGGGTCAGGTAGCACTGAAGCTTTCTTT. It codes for CASSVGSGSTEAFF.

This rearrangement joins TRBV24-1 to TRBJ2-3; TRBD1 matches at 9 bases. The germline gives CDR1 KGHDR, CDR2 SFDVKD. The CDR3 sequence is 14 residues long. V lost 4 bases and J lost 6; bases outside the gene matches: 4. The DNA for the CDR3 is TGTGCCACCAGTGACCCCGGGACAGGGGATACGCAGTATTTT. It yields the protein CATSDPGTGDTQYF.

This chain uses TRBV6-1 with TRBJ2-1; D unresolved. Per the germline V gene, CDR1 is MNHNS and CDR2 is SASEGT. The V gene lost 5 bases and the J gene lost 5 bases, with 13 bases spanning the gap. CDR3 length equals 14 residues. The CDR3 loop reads CASSSRGSDNEQFF. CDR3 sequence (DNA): TGTGCCAGCAGTTCCCGAGGATCGGACAATGAGCAGTTCTTC.

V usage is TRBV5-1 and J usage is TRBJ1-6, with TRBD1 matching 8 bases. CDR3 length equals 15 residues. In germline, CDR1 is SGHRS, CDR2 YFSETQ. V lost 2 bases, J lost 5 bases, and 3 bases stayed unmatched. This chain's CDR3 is CASSLRTGNNSPLHF. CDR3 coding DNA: TGCGCCAGCAGCTTAAGGACAGGGAATAATTCACCCCTCCACTTT.

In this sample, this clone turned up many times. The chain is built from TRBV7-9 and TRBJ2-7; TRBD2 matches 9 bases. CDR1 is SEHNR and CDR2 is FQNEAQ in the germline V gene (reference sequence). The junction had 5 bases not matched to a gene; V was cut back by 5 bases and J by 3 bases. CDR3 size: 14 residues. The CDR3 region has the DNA TGTGCCAGCAGCCCCCCTAGCGGGGACTACGAGCAGTACTTC. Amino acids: CASSPPSGDYEQYF.

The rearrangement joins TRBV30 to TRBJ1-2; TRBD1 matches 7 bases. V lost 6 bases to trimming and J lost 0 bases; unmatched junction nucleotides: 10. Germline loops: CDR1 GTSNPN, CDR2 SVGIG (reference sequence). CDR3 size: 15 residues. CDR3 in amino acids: CACTPRRGSNYGYTF. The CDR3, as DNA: TGTGCCTGCACCCCTCGCAGGGGGTCTAACTATGGCTACACCTTC.

CDR3 sequence (DNA): TGTGCCAGCAGTATAAATGGGGCGGGAGGCTACAATGAGCAGTTCTTC. Amino acids: CASSINGAGGYNEQFF. V usage is TRBV6-4 and J usage is TRBJ2-1, with 8 bases matching TRBD2. Trimming cost V 5 bases and J 3 bases; bases outside gene matches: 9. The CDR3 totals 16 residues. The germline gives CDR1 MRHNA, CDR2 SNTAGT.

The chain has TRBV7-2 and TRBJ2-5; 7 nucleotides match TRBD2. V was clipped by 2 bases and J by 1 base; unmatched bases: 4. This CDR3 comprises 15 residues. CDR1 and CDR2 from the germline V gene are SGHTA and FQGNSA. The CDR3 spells CASSLSGGFQETQYF. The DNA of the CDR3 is TGTGCCAGCAGCTTATCGGGGGGATTCCAAGAGACCCAGTACTTC.

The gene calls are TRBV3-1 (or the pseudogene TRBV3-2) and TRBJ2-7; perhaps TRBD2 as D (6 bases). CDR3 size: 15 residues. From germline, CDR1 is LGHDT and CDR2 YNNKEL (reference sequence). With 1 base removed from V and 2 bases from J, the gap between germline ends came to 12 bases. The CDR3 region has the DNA TGTGCCAGCAGCCAAGTAGGGCGCGGGGCCTACGAGCAGTACTTC. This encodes CASSQVGRGAYEQYF.

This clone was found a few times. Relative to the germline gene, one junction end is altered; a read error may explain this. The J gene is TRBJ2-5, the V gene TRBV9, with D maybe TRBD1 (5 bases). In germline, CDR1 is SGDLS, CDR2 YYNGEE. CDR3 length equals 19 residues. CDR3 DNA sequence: TGTGCCAGCAGCGCAGAGATCACCCCAGGGTCCCTACCGCAAGGGACCCAGTACTTC. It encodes CASSAEITPGSLPQGTQYF.

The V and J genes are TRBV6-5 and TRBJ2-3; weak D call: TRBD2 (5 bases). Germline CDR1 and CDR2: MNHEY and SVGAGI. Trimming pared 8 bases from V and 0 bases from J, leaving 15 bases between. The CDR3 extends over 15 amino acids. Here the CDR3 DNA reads TGTGCCAGCCACGAGGGTAGTCTGAGCACAGATACGCAGTATTTT. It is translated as CASHEGSLSTDTQYF.

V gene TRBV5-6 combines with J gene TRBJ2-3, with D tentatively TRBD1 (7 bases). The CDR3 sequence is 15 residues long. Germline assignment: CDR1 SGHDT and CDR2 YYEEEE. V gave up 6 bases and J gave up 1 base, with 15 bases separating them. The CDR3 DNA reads TGTGCCAGCAACAAACAGGGGACTGGCACAGATACGCAGTATTTT. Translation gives CASNKQGTGTDTQYF.

The CDR3 spells CASSPVRLAGEVDTQYF. The CDR3 coding sequence is TGTGCCAGCAGTCCGGTCCGTCTAGCGGGGGAGGTGGATACGCAGTATTTT. This chain links TRBV27 with TRBJ2-3, with 10 nucleotides matching TRBD2. The V segment lost 5 bases and the J segment 6 bases; nucleotides outside the gene matches: 14. CDR1 MNHEY and CDR2 SMNVEV come from the germline V gene (reference sequence). The CDR3 runs 17 residues.

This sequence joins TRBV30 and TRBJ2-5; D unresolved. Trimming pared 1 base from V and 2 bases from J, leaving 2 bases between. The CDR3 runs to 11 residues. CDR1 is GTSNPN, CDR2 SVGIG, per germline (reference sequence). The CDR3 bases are TGTGCCTGGAGTGCGCAAGAGACCCAGTACTTC. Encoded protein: CAWSAQETQYF.

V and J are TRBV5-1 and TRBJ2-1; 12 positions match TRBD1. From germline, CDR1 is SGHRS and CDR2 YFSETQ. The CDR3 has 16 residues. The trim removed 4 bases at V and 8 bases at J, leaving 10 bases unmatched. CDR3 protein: CASSLGGTGGVYEQFF. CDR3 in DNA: TGCGCCAGCAGCCTGGGCGGGACAGGGGGCGTCTATGAGCAGTTCTTC.

CDR3 region: CASLPEGSNEQFF. The CDR3, as DNA: TGTGCCAGCCTCCCGGAGGGGTCTAATGAGCAGTTCTTC. This chain connects TRBV28 to TRBJ2-1; TRBD2 is a possible D gene (6 bases). The V gene lost 8 bases and the J gene lost 7 bases, with 15 bases spanning the gap. This CDR3 has 13 residues. Germline CDR1 reads MDHEN; CDR2 reads SYDVKM. Full variable domain (rest looked up from reference TRBV28 and TRBJ2-1): DVKVTQSSRYLVKRTGEKVFLECVQDMDHENMFWYRQDPGLGLRLIYFSYDVKMKEKGDIPEGYSVSREKKERFSLILESASTNQTSMYLCASLPEGSNEQFFGPGTRLTVL.

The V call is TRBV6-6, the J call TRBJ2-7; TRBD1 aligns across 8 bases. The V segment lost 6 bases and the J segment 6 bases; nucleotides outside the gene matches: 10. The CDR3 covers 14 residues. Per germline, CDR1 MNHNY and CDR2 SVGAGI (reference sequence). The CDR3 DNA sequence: TGTGCCAGCAGCTATGGACAGGGTCTCGGCGAGCAGTACTTC. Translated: CASSYGQGLGEQYF.

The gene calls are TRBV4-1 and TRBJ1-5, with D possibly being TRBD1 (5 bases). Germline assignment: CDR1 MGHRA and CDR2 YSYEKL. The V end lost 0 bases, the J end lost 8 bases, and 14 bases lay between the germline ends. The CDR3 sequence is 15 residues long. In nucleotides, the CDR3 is TGCGCCAGCAGCCAAGATTACCAGGGCCAGGAGCCCCAGCATTTT. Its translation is CASSQDYQGQEPQHF.

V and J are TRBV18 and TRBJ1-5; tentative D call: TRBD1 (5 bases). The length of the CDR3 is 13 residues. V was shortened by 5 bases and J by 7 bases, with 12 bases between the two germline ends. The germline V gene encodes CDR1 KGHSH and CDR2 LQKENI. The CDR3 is CASSSQGRQPQHF. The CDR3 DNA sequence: TGTGCCAGCTCATCCCAGGGTAGGCAGCCCCAGCATTTT.

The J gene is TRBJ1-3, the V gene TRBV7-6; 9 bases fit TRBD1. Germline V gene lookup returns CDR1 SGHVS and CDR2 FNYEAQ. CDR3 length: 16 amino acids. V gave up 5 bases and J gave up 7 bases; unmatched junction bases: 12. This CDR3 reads CASSVLGTGSGNTIYF. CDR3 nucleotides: TGTGCCAGCAGCGTACTAGGGACAGGGAGTGGGAACACCATATATTTT.